This TCR beta chain was sequenced in a study of cytomegalovirus exposure and HLA in healthy donors (dated by TCRdb to 2016 to 2017). Background for the entire study: According to an earlier analysis of 587 of the donors, 150 million to 200 million T cells yielded 90 million to 130 million unique TCR beta sequences and approximately 300 Gb of sequence data. Rather than using new phenotypic data, the later analysis identified candidate immune exposures from TCR beta sequences and from how often those sequences occurred across donors. Typing coverage differed by locus: A, B, C, DRB1 and DQB1 were typed in about 620-630 donors, DQA1 in about 560, DPA1 in some 610, and DPB1 in 472. Several DR-DQ haplotypes were treated as single units for association and clustering because of strong linkage in the cohort. Every discovery cohort repertoire had been produced on one sequencing platform. High-throughput TCR immunosequencing, statistical association of individual TCRs with disease status, and machine learning were combined to predict cytomegalovirus infection status. In an earlier analysis of about 590 of the donors, high-throughput TCR beta sequencing was used to judge whether each TCR beta V gene segment behaved as functional or pseudogenic. A separate validation cohort of approximately 120 different subjects was used in addition to the roughly 700-subject first cohort. Of the roughly 410 genotyped donors, 70% to 90% were placed in the genetic ancestry cluster associated with self-reported Caucasian donors. Across 398 genotyped donors of the cohort, an average of about 200,000 unique TCR beta nucleotide sequences per donor were sequenced, and 15% to 20% of those sequences were non-productive. Genome-wide SNP genotypes for about 55% of the roughly 670 donors were used in a later genetic analysis, which treated that subset as a discovery cohort. Approximately 310 gigabases of sequencing data and around 85 million unique TCR sequences made up an early release that covered approximately 700 HLA-typed donors. The aim of the study was to test whether cataloging public T cell receptors could identify signatures of past pathogen exposure. The T cell repertoires of 700 or so subjects were profiled by immunosequencing and related to cytomegalovirus serostatus. A later analysis re-analyzed previously published TCR beta repertoires from about 600 donors and added high-resolution HLA genotyping to study TCR occurrence patterns. Class I and class II HLA loci were covered by the typing at four-digit resolution. Alongside the repertoire data, information on donor age, sex, ethnicity and CMV serostatus was compiled. General study outcomes and caveats: Most TCR sequences were observed very rarely across donors, whereas some public TCRs were present in many individuals. A group of highly shared sequence variants was considered likely to be a technical artifact of the sequencing pipeline. When HLA alleles, especially DR and DQ, strongly co-occurred, attributing TCR associations to individual alleles was difficult. Correlated functional status among segregating V segments might reflect linkage disequilibrium, but an unknown experimental factor could not be ruled out. Compared with the roughly 720-donor mean, donors in an Asian-associated ancestry cluster had fewer N-insertions in productive TCRs, according to a later genetic analysis. According to a later analysis, most CMV-associated TCR beta chains appeared to be HLA-restricted, and the HLA associations seemed to be driven largely by CMV exposure. A further reported finding was that TCR beta sequences accurately predicted the HLA-A and HLA-B alleles for most subjects in the first cohort. Because the 87-base-pair reads could not distinguish some IMGT-functional V segments, including TRBV6-2 and TRBV6-3, those segments were excluded. The only immune exposure information available for the cohort was CMV serostatus. At a false discovery rate of 0.05, a later analysis linked 15,000 to 20,000 TCR beta sequences to specific HLA alleles. The classifier was reported to diagnose cytomegalovirus status with high specificity and sensitivity in both the original and validation cohorts. In a later analysis, HLA-associated TCR beta chains showed more clonal expansion and lower generation probabilities than non-associated chains that were equally common. The earlier analysis of 450 to 700 of the donors excluded fewer than 20 rarely observed V segments, including chromosome 9 orphons, because counts were too low. Sequencing depth was assumed to be roughly uniform across donors in the presence/absence analyses, though that assumption may not hold. The authors suggested that the approach could potentially be generalized to other disease states and immunological phenotypes. A later analysis reported that several top co-occurrence clusters appeared linked to parvovirus B19, influenza, CMV and Epstein-Barr virus. In a later analysis, the rate of TCR association differed among HLA loci, with DRB1 alleles having the most associated TCRs and HLA-C alleles having the fewest. Three of the identified cytomegalovirus-associated TCR beta chains were confirmed in vitro to be specific for cytomegalovirus antigens. Broadly in line with IMGT annotations, most TCR beta V segments showed up in productive rearrangements about 87% or about 30% of the time in an earlier analysis of under 700 of the donors. This cohort had only TCR beta chains sequenced, and the lack of alpha or paired-chain data limited which features could be detected. Because HLA typing was missing for some donors at each locus, association tests included only the typed subset. V-gene and J-gene trimming of TCR beta chains was associated with a missense DCLRE1C variant in a later genetic analysis, and the association was replicated in an independent cohort. The study gave a list of some 150 TCR beta chains associated with cytomegalovirus.

In total, roughly 670 healthy bone marrow donors made up the cohort. At the time of sampling, all cohort members were nominally healthy, though unrecorded immune exposures were likely present. The donor tested CMV seropositive, placing the donor among the roughly 270 seropositive members of the cohort. A peripheral blood sample was collected from each donor, and TCR beta sequencing was performed on peripheral blood mononuclear cells. The Qiagen DNeasy Blood Extraction Kit was used to extract genomic DNA from the blood cell samples. Preparation of the library involved the immunoSEQ multiplex PCR assay. The multiplex PCR relied on a mix of 60 forward primers for TCR Vbeta segments and 13 reverse primers for TCR Jbeta segments. A multiplex PCR assay on genomic DNA amplified the CDR3 region of rearranged TCR beta genes. The Illumina HiSeq System was used to sequence the amplified TCR beta libraries as 87-base-pair reads. The original pipeline was this. A later analysis tallied some 79 million unique TCR beta chains across the 600 to 700 repertoires, and around 12 million of those chains were shared by two or more donors. A nearest-neighbor algorithm error-corrected the raw reads and collapsed the reads into unique sequences, merging closely related sequences to remove PCR and sequencing errors. CDR3 sequences were aligned to IMGT reference sequences to assign V, D and J gene segments. For a sequence to be retained, a match of at least six nucleotides to both a V gene segment and a J gene segment was required. A rearrangement counted as productive if the CDR3 had no stop codons and remained in frame with V and J, and every other rearrangement counted as non-productive. Following IMGT convention, CDR3 was defined as the stretch from the second conserved V-encoded cysteine to the conserved J-encoded phenylalanine. The earlier analysis of about 500 of the donors excluded sequences that lacked an unambiguous match to a single V gene segment. An earlier analysis of almost 600 of the donors classified V segments as functional when productive rearrangements were above 56.7% and as segregating when the standard deviation between donors was above 5%. A statistical classification framework was built to diagnose cytomegalovirus status from the catalog of TCR beta chain sequences. V and J gene assignment, in a later analysis, came from comparing TCR nucleotide sequences with IMGT/GENE-DB human TR gene sequences. Using the TCRdist pipeline, a later analysis assigned CDR3 sequences along with most-parsimonious VDJ recombination scenarios. In a later analysis, each TCR beta chain was defined by its CDR3 amino acid sequence together with its V-gene family, and reads lacking a unique V-gene family were excluded. As a way to deal with suspected cross-contamination and a sequencing artifact, a later analysis dropped hundreds of nucleotide sequences that were highly shared and had low generation probability. In a later analysis, a clonal expansion index was calculated for each public chain from normalized within-repertoire ranks of inferred template counts. In a later analysis, generation probabilities were computed using a VDJ recombination model fitted to out-of-frame rearrangements, and the results were checked against IGoR. In a later analysis, TCR-TCR, TCR-HLA and TCR-CMV co-occurrence was scored with hypergeometric tests, and a repertoire-size bias correction was applied to TCR pairs. In a later analysis, false discovery rates were estimated by permuting HLA or CMV assignments 20 times. A later analysis grouped co-occurring TCRs with DBSCAN, adding TCRdist sequence similarity when clustering within HLA-allele-positive subsets. Repertoires with fewer than 30,000 or more than 120,000 public chains were left out of co-occurrence clustering, as were a few repertoires with anomalous nucleotide sharing. What TCRdb holds here is the immuneACCESS table cut down to in-frame rearrangements. Part of the clones is not present; checked against another copy, under half of the missing clones reflect an unresolved V gene, and the others are unexplained. For V, J and clone size, that table is used; D and trimming come from the DNA. A total of about 150,000 clones appear in this sample, 80% of them only once. The ten top clones hold almost 7% of the sample.

Deletion took 4 bases off V and 0 bases off J, with a span of 7 bases between the germline ends. Spanning cysteine to phenylalanine, the CDR3 consists of 15 amino acids. CDR3 DNA only is kept here, 45 bases in frame from base 1. The germline V gene (reference sequence) provides CDR1 WNHNN and CDR2 SYGVQD. Concerning this clone itself: Its cognate antigen has yet to be identified. Per-nucleotide qualities are absent, and no much larger clonotype sits a single base away.

The sample consisted of PBMCs. Rearrangement joined TRBV10-1 to TRBJ1-6; the D segment could be TRBD1, given 6 matching bases. This receptor was obtained from a man aged 25 to 45 in good health and CMV-seropositive. The encoded CDR3 is CASSGRGSYNSPLHF. The DNA sequence is TGCGCCAGCAGTGGCAGGGGCTCCTATAATTCACCCCTCCACTTT.